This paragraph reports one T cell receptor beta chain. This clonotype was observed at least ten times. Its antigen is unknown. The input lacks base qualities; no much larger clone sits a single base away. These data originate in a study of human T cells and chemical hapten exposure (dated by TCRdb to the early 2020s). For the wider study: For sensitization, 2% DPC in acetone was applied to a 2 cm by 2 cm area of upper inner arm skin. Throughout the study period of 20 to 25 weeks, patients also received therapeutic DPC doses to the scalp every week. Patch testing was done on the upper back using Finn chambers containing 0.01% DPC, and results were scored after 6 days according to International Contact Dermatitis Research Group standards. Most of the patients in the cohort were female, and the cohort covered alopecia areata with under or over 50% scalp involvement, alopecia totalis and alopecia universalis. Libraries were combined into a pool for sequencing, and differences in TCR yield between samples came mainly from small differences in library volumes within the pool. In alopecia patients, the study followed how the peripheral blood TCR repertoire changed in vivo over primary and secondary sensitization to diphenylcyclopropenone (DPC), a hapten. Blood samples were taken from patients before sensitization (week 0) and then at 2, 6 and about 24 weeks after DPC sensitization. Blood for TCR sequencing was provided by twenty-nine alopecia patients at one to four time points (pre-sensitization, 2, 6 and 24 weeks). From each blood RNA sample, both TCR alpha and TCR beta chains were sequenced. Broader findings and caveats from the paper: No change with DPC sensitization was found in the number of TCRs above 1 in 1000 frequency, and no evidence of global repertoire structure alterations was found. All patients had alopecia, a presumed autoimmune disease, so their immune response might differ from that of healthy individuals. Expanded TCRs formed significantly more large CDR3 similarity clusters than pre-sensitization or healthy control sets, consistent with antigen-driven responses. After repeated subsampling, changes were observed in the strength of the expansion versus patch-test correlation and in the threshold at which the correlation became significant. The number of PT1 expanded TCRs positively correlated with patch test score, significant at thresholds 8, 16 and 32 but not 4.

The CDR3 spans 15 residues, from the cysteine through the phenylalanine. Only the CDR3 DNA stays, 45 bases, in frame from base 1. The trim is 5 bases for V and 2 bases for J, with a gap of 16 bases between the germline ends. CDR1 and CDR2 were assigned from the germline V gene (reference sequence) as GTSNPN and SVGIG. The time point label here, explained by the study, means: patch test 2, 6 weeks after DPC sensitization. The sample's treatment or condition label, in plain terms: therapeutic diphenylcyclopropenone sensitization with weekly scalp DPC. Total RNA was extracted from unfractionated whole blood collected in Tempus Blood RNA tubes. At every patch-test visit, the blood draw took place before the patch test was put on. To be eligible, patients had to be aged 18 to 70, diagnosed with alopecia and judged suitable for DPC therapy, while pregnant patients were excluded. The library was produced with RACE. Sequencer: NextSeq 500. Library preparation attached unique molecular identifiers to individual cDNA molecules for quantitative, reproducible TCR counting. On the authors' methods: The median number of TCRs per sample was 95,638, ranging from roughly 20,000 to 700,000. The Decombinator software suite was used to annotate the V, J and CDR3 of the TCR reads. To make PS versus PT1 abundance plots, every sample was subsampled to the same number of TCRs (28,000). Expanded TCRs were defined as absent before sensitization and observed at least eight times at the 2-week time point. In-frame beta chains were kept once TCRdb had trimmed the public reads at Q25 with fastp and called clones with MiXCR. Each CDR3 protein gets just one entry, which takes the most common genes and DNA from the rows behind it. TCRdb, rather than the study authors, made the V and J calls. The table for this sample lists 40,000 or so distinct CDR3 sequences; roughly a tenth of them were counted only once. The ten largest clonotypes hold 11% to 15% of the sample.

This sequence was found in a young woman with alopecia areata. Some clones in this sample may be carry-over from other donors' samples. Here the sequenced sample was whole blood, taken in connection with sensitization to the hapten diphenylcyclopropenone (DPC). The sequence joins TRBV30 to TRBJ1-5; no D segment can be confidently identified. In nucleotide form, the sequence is TGTGCCTGGGAGAGTGGGAGTATCCGCAATCAGCCCCAGCATTTT. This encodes CAWESGSIRNQPQHF.